This TCR beta chain comes out of a study of blood T cell repertoires in COVID-19. Method: immunoSEQ multiplex PCR; TCRdb's copy keeps in-frame clones and lacks some. Of 250,000 to 300,000 clones listed, less than 90% are singletons. Germline V gene data show CDR1 as SGHVS and CDR2 as FQNEAQ. Trimming stripped 3 bases from V and 1 base from J, with 9 bases between. The CDR3 has 14 amino acids. The chain joins TRBV7-8 to TRBJ2-5, with D perhaps TRBD1 (6 bases). What was sequenced was peripheral blood. This clonotype was obtained from a woman aged 65 to 85 with COVID-19, enrolled during active disease. CDR3 coding DNA: TGTGCCAGCAGCTTTCGGACAGTCCAAGAGACCCAGTACTTC. It specifies CASSFRTVQETQYF.